The 24 T cell receptor beta chains in this list originate from one sample, sequenced in a study of cytomegalovirus exposure and HLA in healthy donors. A multiplex PCR was run with 60 Vbeta primers and 13 Jbeta primers. The repertoire was sequenced with immunoSEQ multiplex PCR; TCRdb's copy has only in-frame clones and lacks some. The repertoire holds 100,000 to 120,000 clones, with 60% to 85% as singletons. The sample was PBMCs. The origin of the receptors is a woman aged 30 to 39 in good health and CMV-seronegative.

The chain recombines TRBV6-1 with TRBJ1-5; the D gene is possibly TRBD1 (6 bases). Trimming took off 2 bases at V and 6 bases at J, with 11 bases between the two ends. Germline values: CDR1 MNHNS, CDR2 SASEGT. The CDR3 length is 14 residues. CDR3 region: CASSERQAGQPQHF. The CDR3 DNA follows: TGTGCCAGCAGTGAAAGACAGGCGGGTCAGCCCCAGCATTTT.

The rearrangement uses TRBV27 and TRBJ2-5; TRBD1 might be the D (6 bases). The V end lost 3 bases, the J end lost 0 bases, and 8 bases lay between the germline ends. Germline V gives CDR1 MNHEY, CDR2 SMNVEV (reference sequence). The CDR3 length is 14 residues. The CDR3 reads CASSFGGYQETQYF. The CDR3 nucleotides read TGTGCCAGCAGTTTTGGGGGCTACCAAGAGACCCAGTACTTC.

The CDR3 here is CASNTGIAGELFF. The CDR3 coding sequence is TGTGCCAGCAATACAGGGATTGCCGGGGAGCTGTTTTTT. This chain links TRBV7-6 with TRBJ2-2; possibly TRBD1 for D (6 bases). This CDR3 spans 13 amino acids. CDR1 and CDR2 (germline): SGHVS, FNYEAQ. Trimming stripped 7 bases from V and 6 bases from J, with 12 bases between.

As regards this clone: A junction end diverges from the germline sequence, so it may reflect a read error. The V call is TRBV4-3, the J call TRBJ2-3; D possibly corresponds to TRBD2 (6 bases). Germline V gene lookup returns CDR1 LGHNA and CDR2 YSLEER. This CDR3 contains 13 residues. The CDR3 DNA is TGCGCCAGCAGCCGTCTAAGCGGGCAGTTCGTCTCTTTT. It translates to CASSRLSGQFVSF.

V and J are TRBV7-3 and TRBJ1-2; the match to TRBD1 covers 8 bases. Germline V lookup: CDR1 SGHTA, CDR2 FQGTGA. V trimming: 6 bases; J trimming: 8 bases; junction bases outside the gene matches: 8. This CDR3 spans 13 amino acids. The CDR3 is CASSADRGGGYTF. The CDR3 bases are TGTGCCAGCAGTGCAGACAGGGGCGGGGGCTACACCTTC.

The genes are TRBV27 and TRBJ1-2, with a tentative D call TRBD1 (5 bases). The V gene lost 6 bases and the J gene lost 9 bases, with 17 bases spanning the gap. Germline loops: CDR1 MNHEY, CDR2 SMNVEV (reference sequence). CDR3 length: 13 amino acids. In DNA, the CDR3 is TGTGCCAGCAGAGACCTTCAGGGTTTCAGCTACACCTTC. It translates to CASRDLQGFSYTF.

V and J are TRBV6-5 and TRBJ2-5, with D tentatively TRBD1 (6 bases). The germline CDR1 and CDR2 sequences are MNHEY and SVGAGI. With 5 bases removed from V and 5 bases from J, the gap between germline ends came to 15 bases. This CDR3 spans 14 amino acids. The CDR3 loop reads CASSGGQPLETQYF. The CDR3 nucleotides read TGTGCCAGCAGTGGGGGCCAACCTCTTGAGACCCAGTACTTC.

The V and J genes are TRBV27 and TRBJ1-1; tentatively, D is TRBD1 (6 bases). Trimming removed 4 bases from V and 4 bases from J, with 16 bases in between. The length of the CDR3 is 15 residues. Germline V CDR1 and CDR2: MNHEY, SMNVEV (reference sequence). CDR3 protein: CASSSYREWGTEAFF. In DNA, the CDR3 is TGTGCCAGCAGTTCGTACAGGGAGTGGGGCACTGAAGCTTTCTTT.

This chain connects TRBV19 to TRBJ1-1; 7 nucleotides match TRBD1. The germline V gene has CDR1 LNHDA and CDR2 SQIVND (reference sequence). The CDR3 covers 15 residues. V trimming: 4 bases; J trimming: 1 base; junction bases outside the gene matches: 6. DNA for the CDR3: TGTGCCAGTAGTAGTGAGGGGGCCAGGAACACTGAAGCTTTCTTT. This translates into CASSSEGARNTEAFF. The full variable domain, with the rest looked up from reference TRBV19 and TRBJ1-1, is DGGITQSPKYLFRKEGQNVTLSCEQNLNHDAMYWYRQDPGQGLRLIYYSQIVNDFQKGDIAEGYSVSREKKESFPLTVTSAQKNPTAFYLCASSSEGARNTEAFFGQGTRLTVV.

The genes are TRBV6-6 and TRBJ2-3; D is ambiguous. Germline V gives CDR1 MNHNY, CDR2 SVGAGI (reference sequence). The CDR3 runs to 14 residues. V was trimmed by 7 bases and J by 0 bases, leaving 11 bases between them. The CDR3 bases are TGTGCCAGCAATTCGGCGGCTAGCACAGATACGCAGTATTTT. Amino acids: CASNSAASTDTQYF.

The chain has TRBV5-1 and TRBJ2-5, with a possible D match to TRBD1 (5 bases). This CDR3 spans 16 amino acids. In germline, CDR1 is SGHRS, CDR2 YFSETQ. Trimming removed 5 bases at V and 2 bases at J, with 19 bases between. This chain's CDR3 is CASSRYVSDRQETQYF. Written as DNA, the CDR3 is TGCGCCAGCAGTCGTTATGTGTCCGACAGACAAGAGACCCAGTACTTC.

This chain links TRBV28 with TRBJ1-5; a possible D gene is TRBD1 (6 bases). CDR1 and CDR2 (germline): MDHEN, SYDVKM. V was pared by 6 bases and J by 3 bases, with 15 bases between. The length of the CDR3 is 15 residues. CDR3 protein: CASSTRTGHNQPQHF. Here the CDR3 DNA reads TGTGCCAGCAGCACCCGCACAGGGCACAATCAGCCCCAGCATTTT. Full variable domain (outside the CDR3, taken from reference TRBV28 and TRBJ1-5): DVKVTQSSRYLVKRTGEKVFLECVQDMDHENMFWYRQDPGLGLRLIYFSYDVKMKEKGDIPEGYSVSREKKERFSLILESASTNQTSMYLCASSTRTGHNQPQHFGDGTRLSIL.

The chain is built from TRBV7-9 and TRBJ2-2; tentatively, D is TRBD2 (7 bases). There are 14 residues in the CDR3. Germline values: CDR1 SEHNR, CDR2 FQNEAQ (reference sequence). Trimming took off 5 bases at V and 7 bases at J, with 14 bases between the two ends. CDR3 sequence: CASSPEGGHGELFF. DNA for the CDR3: TGTGCCAGCAGCCCAGAGGGGGGGCACGGGGAGCTGTTTTTT.

This chain connects TRBV29-1 to TRBJ1-2; no clear D gene. V lost 2 bases, J lost 4 bases, and 17 bases lay in between. The CDR3 has 15 residues. Germline V gene lookup returns CDR1 SQVTM and CDR2 ANQGSEA. DNA of the CDR3: TGCAGCGTTGAATTTCCGCGGGGTCAAGGCTATGGCTACACCTTC. It codes for CSVEFPRGQGYGYTF.

V gene TRBV5-1 combines with J gene TRBJ2-1, with D possibly matching TRBD2 (6 bases). V lost 4 bases to trimming and J lost 6 bases, with 14 bases between them. Germline CDR1 and CDR2: SGHRS and YFSETQ. The CDR3 is made up of 14 amino acids. The DNA for the CDR3 is TGCGCCAGCAGCCCCGGGGTAGCGGTCAATGAGCAGTTCTTC. Residues: CASSPGVAVNEQFF.

The rearrangement joins TRBV4-3 to TRBJ2-2, with 7 bases that match TRBD2. Looked up from germline, CDR1 is LGHNA and CDR2 is YSLEER. V lost 0 bases, J lost 6 bases, and 10 bases stayed unmatched. The CDR3 extends over 17 amino acids. The CDR3 region has the DNA TGCGCCAGCAGCCAAGATAGTAGCGGGTGGGGGTCCGGGGAGCTGTTTTTT. Translated, it gives CASSQDSSGWGSGELFF.

The chain employs TRBV7-8 and TRBJ2-5; 8 bases line up with TRBD2. V shed 2 bases and J 5 bases; nucleotides not matched to a gene: 7. This CDR3 comprises 15 residues. Germline V lookup: CDR1 SGHVS, CDR2 FQNEAQ. The CDR3 coding sequence is TGTGCCAGCAGCTTAAGAGCGGGAGCGGTGGAGACCCAGTACTTC. This sequence encodes CASSLRAGAVETQYF.

The V call is TRBV6-1, the J call TRBJ1-1; no clear D gene. Germline CDR1 and CDR2: MNHNS and SASEGT. Trimming left V 3 bases short and J 4 bases short, with 12 bases between. This CDR3 has 14 residues. The CDR3 sequence: CASSEVPSGTEAFF. Written as DNA, the CDR3 is TGTGCCAGCAGTGAGGTCCCGTCGGGCACTGAAGCTTTCTTT.

The CDR3 bases are TGTGCCAGCAGCTTAGCACTAGCGGGACGGGAGACCCAGTACTTC. Protein: CASSLALAGRETQYF. This chain links TRBV11-2 with TRBJ2-5, with 10 bases matching TRBD2. CDR1 and CDR2 from the germline V gene are SGHAT and FQNNGV. This CDR3 comprises 15 residues. V shed 1 base and J 5 bases; nucleotides not matched to a gene: 4.

This clone was seen a single time. The rearrangement joins TRBV7-9 to TRBJ2-7, with 8 bases fitting TRBD1. The germline CDR1 and CDR2 sequences are SEHNR and FQNEAQ (reference sequence). This CDR3 is 15 amino acids long. Germline trimming cut 5 bases from V and 3 bases from J; bases unmatched to any gene: 9. The CDR3 DNA sequence: TGTGCCAGCAGCCGACTTGGGGACAGGAGCTACGAGCAGTACTTC. Translated: CASSRLGDRSYEQYF.

The rearrangement uses TRBV4-1 and TRBJ2-3; 10 bases match TRBD1. The germline gives CDR1 MGHRA, CDR2 YSYEKL. The CDR3 totals 16 residues. J lost 2 bases, V lost 4 bases, and 6 bases had no gene match. CDR3 nucleotides: TGCGCCAGCAGCCCGGGACAGGGGTCCCCCACAGATACGCAGTATTTT. Protein sequence: CASSPGQGSPTDTQYF.

The gene calls are TRBV7-2 and TRBJ2-2, with D maybe TRBD2 (5 bases). Germline assignment: CDR1 SGHTA and CDR2 FQGNSA. Trimming took 11 bases from V and 4 from J, leaving 11 bases between them. The CDR3 is 12 residues long. The CDR3 nucleotides read TGTGCCGCGCCACGGGGCACCGGGGAGCTGTTTTTT. Its translation is CAAPRGTGELFF.

CDR3 amino acids: CAWSFLPAGYEQYF. The CDR3 bases are TGTGCCTGGAGTTTCTTACCGGCAGGCTACGAGCAGTACTTC. The rearrangement joins TRBV30 to TRBJ2-7; D gene uncertain. Germline V lookup: CDR1 GTSNPN, CDR2 SVGIG (reference sequence). With 2 bases removed from V and 3 bases from J, the gap between germline ends came to 14 bases. The CDR3 totals 14 residues.

This chain joins TRBV5-1 and TRBJ2-5; 9 nucleotides align to TRBD2. Germline assignment: CDR1 SGHRS and CDR2 YFSETQ. V shed 1 base and J 1 base; nucleotides not matched to a gene: 11. The CDR3 has 18 amino acids. CDR3 sequence: CASSLNPVAGVGQETQYF. In DNA, the CDR3 is TGCGCCAGCAGCTTGAACCCCGTAGCGGGGGTTGGCCAAGAGACCCAGTACTTC.